This passage covers 21 T cell receptor beta chains from one sample sequenced in a study of shared clonotypes between healthy human individuals (dated by TCRdb to about 2020). CD8 naive samples were obtained by positive selection for CCR7 among CD45RO-negative cells, yielding a CD45RA+CCR7+ population from which TemRA cells were excluded. Library preparation used the immunoSEQ multiplex PCR assay. TCRdb obtained this table from immuneACCESS and retained in-frame rearrangements with V and J assigned. These tables miss some clones; where compared with another copy, unresolved V genes account for less than half of the shortfall, and the remainder is unexplained. The sample records about 550,000 clones, about 95% of which are singletons. The ten largest make up roughly 0.1% of the sample. Sample: naive CD8+ T cells sorted from blood. The sample's cell subset or site label, decoded: CD45RA+CCR7+. These receptors were collected from a woman aged 25 to 45 in good health.

The CDR3 protein is CASSLATRGQQPQHF. The CDR3 DNA reads as TGTGCCAGCAGTTTGGCTACCAGGGGGCAGCAGCCCCAGCATTTT. This chain joins TRBV28 and TRBJ1-5; TRBD1 matches 8 bases. This CDR3 has 15 amino acids. V shed 3 bases, J shed 7 bases, and the junction held 8 bases outside the gene matches. Looked up from germline, CDR1 is MDHEN and CDR2 is SYDVKM.

To note about this clone: The identical CDR3 is also encoded by other nucleotide sequences in the sample. The genes are TRBV4-1 and TRBJ1-4; D is possibly TRBD1 (6 bases). This CDR3 spans 14 amino acids. Trimming stripped 3 bases from V and 3 bases from J, with 8 bases between. Germline CDR1 is MGHRA and CDR2 is YSYEKL. The CDR3 loop is CASSQGGSNEKLFF. In DNA, the CDR3 is TGCGCCAGCAGCCAGGGGGGCTCTAATGAAAAACTGTTTTTT.

This rearrangement joins TRBV28 to TRBJ2-7, with 10 bases that match TRBD1. This CDR3 has 13 amino acids. The germline V gene encodes CDR1 MDHEN and CDR2 SYDVKM. J lost 4 bases, V lost 6 bases, and 3 bases had no gene match. CDR3 coding DNA: TGTGCCAGCAGAGGACAGGGGGAATACGAGCAGTACTTC. This codes for CASRGQGEYEQYF.

This chain uses TRBV2 with TRBJ2-1; 13 bases line up with TRBD2. With 8 bases clipped from V and 5 bases from J, the junction kept 3 bases outside the gene matches. Germline V lookup: CDR1 SNHLY, CDR2 FYNNEI. The CDR3 totals 14 residues. The CDR3 here is CASGTSGNDNEQFF. In nucleotides, the CDR3 is TGTGCCAGCGGGACTAGCGGGAACGACAATGAGCAGTTCTTC.

The chain is built from TRBV7-6 and TRBJ1-4; a weak D match, TRBD1 (5 bases). Trimming removed 5 bases at V and 0 bases at J, with 16 bases between. In germline, CDR1 is SGHVS, CDR2 FNYEAQ. CDR3 length: 17 residues. The CDR3 sequence: CASSPGGAVATNEKLFF. The CDR3 bases are TGTGCCAGCAGCCCCGGCGGGGCCGTTGCAACTAATGAAAAACTGTTTTTT.

The chain is built from TRBV5-6 and TRBJ2-6; 10 bases are a match to TRBD1. V shed 4 bases, J shed 2 bases, and the junction held 9 bases outside the gene matches. This CDR3 has 18 amino acids. Germline V gene data show CDR1 as SGHDT and CDR2 as YYEEEE. The CDR3 region is CASSETPGQGAGANVLTF. The CDR3 nucleotides read TGTGCCAGCAGCGAGACGCCCGGACAGGGGGCTGGGGCCAACGTCCTGACTTTC.

This chain links TRBV27 with TRBJ1-4; possibly TRBD1 for D (5 bases). Germline V gene data show CDR1 as MNHEY and CDR2 as SMNVEV (reference sequence). V lost 4 bases to trimming and J lost 2 bases, with 14 bases between them. This CDR3 contains 16 residues. The CDR3 here is CASSYRPLGTNEKLFF. In nucleotides, the CDR3 is TGTGCCAGCAGTTACAGGCCTCTGGGTACTAATGAAAAACTGTTTTTT.

The chain uses TRBV5-1 and TRBJ2-7; D remains ambiguous. This CDR3 has 16 amino acids. The V end lost 3 bases, the J end lost 0 bases, and 16 bases lay between the germline ends. Germline-derived CDR1 and CDR2 are SGHRS and YFSETQ. The CDR3 DNA reads as TGCGCCAGCAGCTCTGACCTATCCCGCACCTCCTACGAGCAGTACTTC. Translating it yields CASSSDLSRTSYEQYF. Based on the CDR3 plus reference TRBV5-1 and TRBJ2-7, the full variable domain is KAGVTQTPRYLIKTRGQQVTLSCSPISGHRSVSWYQQTPGQGLQFLFEYFSETQRNKGNFPGRFSGRQFSNSRSEMNVSTLELGDSALYLCASSSDLSRTSYEQYFGPGTRLTVT.

The genes are TRBV7-9 and TRBJ2-1; 7 bases are shared with TRBD2. Germline-derived CDR1 and CDR2 are SEHNR and FQNEAQ (reference sequence). The CDR3 spans 17 residues. V trimming: 5 bases; J trimming: 3 bases; junction bases outside the gene matches: 13. The CDR3, as DNA: TGTGCCAGCAGCCTATTCAGCCGGGACTACTTCTACAATGAGCAGTTCTTC. Encoded protein: CASSLFSRDYFYNEQFF.

As concerns this clone: This specimen includes other DNA sequences encoding the same CDR3. The chain is built from TRBV28 and TRBJ1-5; D gene uncertain. The germline V gene encodes CDR1 MDHEN and CDR2 SYDVKM. This CDR3 has 11 amino acids. Trimming removed 4 bases from V and 5 bases from J, with 3 bases in between. The CDR3 reads CASSSYQPQHF. CDR3 DNA: TGTGCCAGCAGTTCCTATCAGCCCCAGCATTTT.

The chain recombines TRBV10-1 with TRBJ1-2; no clear D gene. Trimming stripped 3 bases from V and 4 bases from J, with 9 bases between. This CDR3 contains 13 residues. From germline, CDR1 is WNHNN and CDR2 SYGVQD (reference sequence). The CDR3 nucleotides are TGCGCCAGCAGTGACTCAGGAAGCTATGGCTACACCTTC. Its translation: CASSDSGSYGYTF.

Points on this clone: Other DNA sequences in this specimen translate into the identical CDR3. V is TRBV27 and J is TRBJ2-7; D gene ambiguous. The CDR3 has 13 residues. Trimming removed 0 bases from V and 2 bases from J, with 5 bases in between. The germline CDR1 and CDR2 sequences are MNHEY and SMNVEV (reference sequence). CDR3 loop: CASSLSGPYEQYF. DNA for the CDR3: TGTGCCAGCAGTTTATCAGGGCCCTACGAGCAGTACTTC.

V and J are TRBV13 and TRBJ2-5; 7 positions agree with TRBD1. With V trimmed by 3 bases and J by 11 bases, 9 bases remained unmatched. The CDR3 totals 13 residues. CDR1 is PRHDT and CDR2 is FYEKMQ in the germline V gene (reference sequence). The CDR3 is CASSFRGPSEQYF. CDR3 coding DNA: TGTGCCAGCAGCTTTAGGGGGCCCAGTGAGCAGTACTTC.

This clone was detected only once. V is TRBV10-3 and J is TRBJ2-1, with D unclear. CDR1 and CDR2 from the germline V gene are ENHRY and SYGVKD. The CDR3 runs to 16 residues. V lost 0 bases and J lost 4, with 13 bases in between. CDR3 bases: TGTGCCATCAGTGAGTCTCGTAACTACTTATACAATGAGCAGTTCTTC. Amino acid sequence: CAISESRNYLYNEQFF.

This clone occurred once. The chain couples TRBV27 to TRBJ2-3; tentative D call: TRBD2 (5 bases). The CDR3 extends over 15 amino acids. V gave up 6 bases and J gave up 5 bases, with 18 bases separating them. Germline CDR1 and CDR2: MNHEY and SMNVEV (reference sequence). CDR3 sequence (DNA): TGTGCCAGCAGCCCCCTCCGCGGGCGAGAAGATACGCAGTATTTT. Translated: CASSPLRGREDTQYF.

The chain is built from TRBV4-1 and TRBJ2-5; D not certain. The assigned J gene may be wrong: the sequence end matches TRBJ2-7 better. The CDR3 loop spans 13 amino acids. Germline CDR1 is MGHRA and CDR2 is YSYEKL. CDR3 loop: CASSPGDSYEQYF. CDR3 DNA: TGCGCCAGCAGCCCCGGAGATTCCTACGAGCAGTACTTC.

CDR3 nucleotide sequence: TGCAGCGTTGTGGGGGCCTCTAGCACAGATACGCAGTATTTT. It yields the protein CSVVGASSTDTQYF. V and J are TRBV29-1 and TRBJ2-3, with D perhaps TRBD1 (6 bases). V gave up 4 bases and J gave up 0 bases, with 11 bases separating them. The CDR3 consists of 14 residues. Germline assignment: CDR1 SQVTM and CDR2 ANQGSEA.

The chain uses TRBV19 and TRBJ2-7; 9 bases fit TRBD1. J lost 3 bases, V lost 4 bases, and 7 bases had no gene match. CDR1 LNHDA and CDR2 SQIVND come from the germline V gene (reference sequence). There are 15 residues in the CDR3. The DNA of the CDR3 is TGTGCCAGTAGTACATACGGGACAGGGCACTACGAGCAGTACTTC. Its translation: CASSTYGTGHYEQYF.

The J gene is TRBJ1-1, the V gene TRBV10-1; tentatively, D is TRBD1 (5 bases). The CDR3 is 13 residues long. The V gene lost 6 bases and the J gene lost 4 bases, with 12 bases spanning the gap. Germline V gene lookup returns CDR1 WNHNN and CDR2 SYGVQD (reference sequence). The CDR3 DNA reads TGCGCCAGCAGAGAAGACAGCTCCACTGAAGCTTTCTTT. Translating it yields CASREDSSTEAFF.

This chain links TRBV2 with TRBJ1-4, with D unclear. Germline V gene lookup returns CDR1 SNHLY and CDR2 FYNNEI. V was shortened by 1 base and J by 4 bases, with 16 bases between the two germline ends. The CDR3 spans 17 residues. The CDR3 DNA reads as TGTGCCAGCAGTGAAGAGGACCATTGGAGCCTTAATGAAAAACTGTTTTTT. It specifies CASSEEDHWSLNEKLFF.

This clone was found once. The genes are TRBV5-4 and TRBJ2-2; tentatively, D is TRBD1 (5 bases). Trimming left V 0 bases short and J 6 bases short, with 9 bases between. The CDR3 length is 14 residues. CDR1 is SGHNT and CDR2 is YYREEE in the germline V gene (reference sequence). The CDR3 DNA sequence: TGTGCCAGCAGCTTGGGGGGCAGGGCCGGGGAGCTGTTTTTT. Translation gives CASSLGGRAGELFF.